This T cell receptor beta chain was obtained from a study of CD8 T cells in Susac syndrome. Losses at the gene ends were 3 bases for V and 3 bases for J; bases not matched to a gene: 7. This CDR3 contains 16 residues. It was negative isolation that provided the CD8+ and CD4+ T cells, whereas TEMRA cells were enriched by FACS. A quantity of about 0.5 to 1 ug RNA underwent reverse transcription using random hexamers. The method of amplification for TCR beta CDR3 was immunoSEQ multiplex PCR, covering 54 Vbeta and 13 Jbeta. TCRdb passed the immunoSEQ multiplex PCR reads through MiXCR, listing each CDR3 protein once. The table has 120,000 or so distinct CDR3 sequences, 90% to 95% seen once.

The sample comprised CD8+ T cells from PBMCs. The receptor was derived from a human donor with Susac syndrome. The chain couples TRBV12-3 or TRBV12-4 to TRBJ2-3; 9 nucleotides line up with TRBD2. The CDR3 nucleotides read TGTGCCAGCAGTTTGGGTGCTAGCGGGGAGACAGATACGCAGTATTTT. Residues: CASSLGASGETDTQYF.